The next 18 T cell receptor beta chains were all read from a single sample in a study of OX40 agonist ivuxolimab in advanced cancers. Repertoires were generated with immunoSEQ multiplex PCR, while TCRdb's copy carries only in-frame clones and drops some. Of approximately 44,000 clones listed, 65% to 85% are singletons. Here the sequenced sample was CD4+ or CD8+ T cells sorted from blood, taken in a trial of the OX40 agonist ivuxolimab. These receptors were collected from an adult with an advanced solid tumor such as melanoma, head and neck, liver or kidney cancer.

The rearrangement joins TRBV5-1 to TRBJ2-1, with 11 bases that match TRBD2. CDR3 length: 17 residues. CDR1 and CDR2 (germline): SGHRS, YFSETQ. Trimming removed 4 bases from V and 1 base from J; junction bases left unmatched: 7. The DNA for the CDR3 is TGCGCCAGCAGCAAAACGACTAGCGGGATATCCTACAATGAGCAGTTCTTC. It encodes CASSKTTSGISYNEQFF.

The chain has TRBV6-5 and TRBJ2-1; 7 bases map to TRBD1. The CDR3 runs to 14 residues. V trimming: 5 bases; J trimming: 6 bases; junction bases outside the gene matches: 7. The V gene's germline CDR1 is MNHEY and CDR2 SVGAGI. The CDR3, as DNA: TGTGCCAGCAGTCTAAGACAGGGTGGCAATGAGCAGTTCTTC. It specifies CASSLRQGGNEQFF.

The genes are TRBV7-2 and TRBJ1-1; the D is unclear. Trimming stripped 10 bases from V and 1 base from J, with 13 bases between. Germline V lookup: CDR1 SGHTA, CDR2 FQGNSA. The CDR3 runs 13 residues. This CDR3 reads CANTATQNTEAFF. CDR3 sequence (DNA): TGTGCCAACACGGCGACCCAGAACACTGAAGCTTTCTTT.

As concerns this clone: Mismatch with germline at one junction end may stem from a read error. This chain joins TRBV6-5 and TRBJ1-1, with no clear D. Germline V gene sequence: CDR1 MNHEY, CDR2 SVGAGI. The CDR3 contains 14 residues. CDR3 DNA sequence: TGTGCCAGCAGCAGCCCCCCGTGGAACGCTGAAGCTTTCTTT. It specifies CASSSPPWNAEAFF.

This sequence joins TRBV10-3 and TRBJ1-1; D unclear. V shed 4 bases and J shed 4 bases, with 10 bases lying between them. The CDR3 has 13 residues. The germline CDR1 and CDR2 sequences are ENHRY and SYGVKD. The DNA for the CDR3 is TGTGCCATCAGTGGAACAAAGCGCACTGAAGCTTTCTTT. It encodes CAISGTKRTEAFF.

This sequence joins TRBV30 and TRBJ1-2; TRBD1 is a possible D gene (5 bases). The ends were cut back, 2 bases at V and 12 bases at J, with 19 bases in the middle. Germline CDR1 reads GTSNPN; CDR2 reads SVGIG (reference sequence). This CDR3 is built from 13 residues. CDR3 sequence reads: CAWSSGTREVHTF. The CDR3 bases are TGTGCCTGGAGTTCCGGGACGCGGGAGGTTCACACCTTC. Supplemented by reference TRBV30 and TRBJ1-2, the full variable domain reads SQTIHQWPATLVQPVGSPLSLECTVEGTSNPNLYWYRQAAGRGLQLLFYSVGIGQISSEVPQNLSASRPQDRQFILSSKKLLLSDSGFYLCAWSSGTREVHTFGSGTRLTVV.

DNA of the CDR3: TGCGCCAGCAGTGGCGGGGCCATTTACAATGAGCAGTTCTTC. Residues: CASSGGAIYNEQFF. The rearrangement uses TRBV5-1 and TRBJ2-1, with D possibly matching TRBD2 (6 bases). The CDR3 is made up of 14 amino acids. CDR1 SGHRS and CDR2 YFSETQ come from the germline V gene. V was shortened by 5 bases and J by 4 bases, with 13 bases between the two germline ends.

This rearrangement joins TRBV9 to TRBJ2-7; 7 nucleotides align to TRBD1. With 3 bases clipped from V and 3 bases from J, the junction kept 12 bases outside the gene matches. This CDR3 comprises 16 residues. Germline-derived CDR1 and CDR2 are SGDLS and YYNGEE. For the CDR3, the DNA is TGTGCCAGCAGCGCCCACGACCGGGACAGAGACTACGAGCAGTACTTC. It codes for CASSAHDRDRDYEQYF.

In its sample, this clone was seen a few times. This chain links TRBV29-1 with TRBJ1-1; D gene unclear. The germline gives CDR1 SQVTM, CDR2 ANQGSEA. Between the trimmed V and J ends, which lost 0 bases and 9 bases, there was a span of 11 bases. The CDR3 length is 12 residues. CDR3 residues: CSVEEDLGKAFF. The CDR3 DNA follows: TGCAGCGTTGAAGAGGACCTCGGCAAAGCTTTCTTT.

This chain links TRBV19 with TRBJ2-7; D not certain. Deletions cut 1 base from V and 5 bases from J, with 3 bases between. Germline V gives CDR1 LNHDA, CDR2 SQIVND (reference sequence). This CDR3 region has 11 residues. CDR3 region: CASSIGNEQYF. The CDR3 nucleotides read TGTGCCAGTAGTATAGGGAACGAGCAGTACTTC.

The chain recombines TRBV18 with TRBJ2-7; D unresolved. Germline V gene lookup returns CDR1 KGHSH and CDR2 LQKENI. The CDR3 is 13 residues long. V dropped 2 bases and J dropped 0 bases, with 5 bases sitting between them. The CDR3: CASSPASSYEQYF. The CDR3 DNA reads as TGTGCCAGCTCACCAGCCAGCTCCTACGAGCAGTACTTC.

The CDR3 nucleotides are TGCGCCAGCAGCTTGATCGGCTCGGGGGACACGCAGTATTTT. Amino acid sequence: CASSLIGSGDTQYF. This chain connects TRBV5-1 to TRBJ2-3; TRBD2 is a possible D gene (6 bases). CDR1 and CDR2 (germline): SGHRS, YFSETQ. There are 14 residues in the CDR3. V lost 1 base and J lost 9, with 15 bases in between.

This clone has only one observation. The chain has TRBV9 and TRBJ2-2; D perhaps matches TRBD2 (6 bases). CDR1 is SGDLS and CDR2 is YYNGEE in the germline V gene. This CDR3 spans 15 amino acids. Trimming left V 3 bases short and J 8 bases short, with 17 bases between. The CDR3 loop reads CASSANLAATGELFF. The DNA of the CDR3 is TGTGCCAGCAGCGCTAATTTAGCGGCCACGGGGGAGCTGTTTTTT.

The chain combines TRBV10-3 with TRBJ1-1; unclear D gene. Per the germline V gene, CDR1 is ENHRY and CDR2 is SYGVKD. V was pared by 4 bases and J by 0 bases, with 6 bases between. There are 13 residues in the CDR3. Written as DNA, the CDR3 is TGTGCCATCAGTGGCCAGCTGAACACTGAAGCTTTCTTT. It encodes CAISGQLNTEAFF.

This clone has more than one count but fewer than ten. This rearrangement joins TRBV11-3 to TRBJ2-1, with 7 bases identical to TRBD1. CDR3 length equals 15 residues. V lost 5 bases and J lost 2; bases outside the gene matches: 6. Germline-derived CDR1 and CDR2 are SGHNT and YENEEA. The CDR3 region has the DNA TGTGCCAGCAGCCCCTTCGACAGGGCCTACAATGAGCAGTTCTTC. Its protein product is CASSPFDRAYNEQFF.

The chain uses TRBV11-1 and TRBJ2-3; D tentatively fits TRBD1 or TRBD2 (6 bases each). Germline V lookup: CDR1 SGHAT, CDR2 FQDESV (reference sequence). The CDR3 has 14 residues. V was cut by 1 base and J by 6 bases, with 11 bases left in between. This CDR3 reads CASSLVSGADTQYF. CDR3 sequence (DNA): TGTGCCAGCAGCTTAGTTTCGGGGGCTGATACGCAGTATTTT.

This sequence joins TRBV6-6 and TRBJ2-5, with D tentatively TRBD1 (5 bases). This CDR3 spans 14 amino acids. The ends were cut back, 7 bases at V and 5 bases at J, with 17 bases in the middle. The germline CDR1 and CDR2 sequences are MNHNY and SVGAGI (reference sequence). DNA for the CDR3: TGTGCCAGCAATCTCCAGGGCCCCCAGGAGACCCAGTACTTC. It translates to CASNLQGPQETQYF.

The gene calls are TRBV5-1 and TRBJ2-3; 8 bases fit TRBD2. V shed 3 bases, J shed 5 bases, and the junction held 11 bases outside the gene matches. The CDR3 has 16 amino acids. Germline values: CDR1 SGHRS, CDR2 YFSETQ. The CDR3 DNA reads TGCGCCAGCAGCTCCTGGGTAGCGGGATCGGGAGATACGCAGTATTTT. Translated: CASSSWVAGSGDTQYF.